The 14 T cell receptor beta chains below were found in one sample sequenced in a study of cytomegalovirus exposure and HLA in healthy donors. The PCR ran on 60 Vbeta and 13 Jbeta primers. Some clones are missing from TCRdb's copy, which holds only in-frame ones; the method was immunoSEQ multiplex PCR. The sample lists around 110,000 clones; about 81% were seen once. The sequenced sample consisted of PBMCs. The receptors were sampled from a male donor in good health and CMV-seropositive.

The rearrangement joins TRBV30 to TRBJ2-7; D is undetermined. The germline V and J ends were trimmed by 4 bases and 6 bases, with 10 bases remaining between them. The CDR3 has 11 amino acids. The germline V gene has CDR1 GTSNPN and CDR2 SVGIG (reference sequence). The CDR3 DNA reads TGTGCCTGGATGGTAAGAGGCGAGCAGTACTTC. This codes for CAWMVRGEQYF.

V gene TRBV19 combines with J gene TRBJ2-5, with TRBD1 matching over 7 bases. Germline V CDR1 and CDR2: LNHDA, SQIVND (reference sequence). Unmatched junction bases numbered 9, after V lost 5 bases and J lost 0 bases. This CDR3 is built from 16 residues. The CDR3 region has the DNA TGTGCCAGTAGTTCCTGGACAGGCGTGGACCAAGAGACCCAGTACTTC. Translated, it gives CASSSWTGVDQETQYF.

This clone is a singleton in its sample. The chain uses TRBV29-1 and TRBJ2-2, with 11 bases fitting TRBD2. The length of the CDR3 is 14 residues. V shed 4 bases and J 4 bases; nucleotides not matched to a gene: 2. In germline, CDR1 is SQVTM, CDR2 ANQGSEA. The CDR3 is CSVGLAGGTGELFF. CDR3 nucleotides: TGCAGCGTTGGGCTAGCGGGGGGCACCGGGGAGCTGTTTTTT.

The chain links TRBV5-4 to TRBJ1-3; unclear D gene. CDR1 is SGHNT and CDR2 is YYREEE in the germline V gene (reference sequence). The CDR3 sequence is 15 residues long. Trimming took off 4 bases at V and 4 bases at J, with 15 bases between the two ends. This chain's CDR3 is CASSGTRSLGNTIYF. The CDR3 DNA follows: TGTGCCAGCAGCGGAACCCGGAGTCTGGGAAACACCATATATTTT.

V usage is TRBV7-2 and J usage is TRBJ2-1, with TRBD2 as a possible D gene (5 bases). Per the germline V gene, CDR1 is SGHTA and CDR2 is FQGNSA. V lost 4 bases and J 0 bases, leaving 13 bases between the germline ends. The CDR3 is 16 residues long. This chain's CDR3 is CASSSVGVSSYNEQFF. The CDR3 DNA reads as TGTGCCAGCAGCTCCGTCGGGGTGAGCTCCTACAATGAGCAGTTCTTC.

Only one count was recorded for this clone. The chain employs TRBV1 and TRBJ1-3. TRBV1 is an annotated pseudogene. The CDR3 extends over 17 amino acids. CDR3 DNA: TGCACCAGCAGCCAAGATCCGGGGTCCCTCTCTGGAAACACCATATATTTT. As protein: CTSSQDPGSLSGNTIYF.

The chain links TRBV10-3 to TRBJ2-7; TRBD2 matches 10 bases. Trimming took 6 bases from V and 4 from J; bases not matched to a gene: 21. This CDR3 contains 19 residues. The V gene's germline CDR1 is ENHRY and CDR2 SYGVKD. The CDR3 DNA reads as TGTGCCATCAGGGGGAGCGGGGGGGCAAGAGGGGATGATCGATACGAGCAGTACTTC. This translates into CAIRGSGGARGDDRYEQYF.

The rearrangement uses TRBV14 and TRBJ1-4; 7 bases are a match to TRBD1. Trimming cost V 6 bases and J 0 bases; bases outside gene matches: 4. Germline assignment: CDR1 SGHDN and CDR2 FVKESK. CDR3 length: 15 amino acids. CDR3 in DNA: TGTGCCAGCAGTCGGACAGGTGCAACTAATGAAAAACTGTTTTTT. Translating gives CASSRTGATNEKLFF.

The chain links TRBV4-3 to TRBJ2-7, with TRBD1 identical over 8 bases. Germline trimming cut 4 bases from V and 3 bases from J; bases unmatched to any gene: 8. The CDR3 is 15 amino acids. The germline V gene has CDR1 LGHNA and CDR2 YSLEER. CDR3 coding DNA: TGCGCCAGCAGCCCCCAAACAGGGGGGATCTACGAGCAGTACTTC. This gives the protein CASSPQTGGIYEQYF.

The chain recombines TRBV4-2 with TRBJ2-5; 9 positions match TRBD1. Germline V gives CDR1 LGHNA, CDR2 YNFKEQ. With 6 bases clipped from V and 5 bases from J, the junction kept 22 bases outside the gene matches. This CDR3 has 19 residues. CDR3 DNA: TGTGCCAGCAGACACGTTTCCCTGGAGGACAGGGGTATCAGCGAGACCCAGTACTTC. As protein: CASRHVSLEDRGISETQYF.

The rearrangement links TRBV9 to TRBJ2-5; 13 nucleotides agree with TRBD2. The V and J ends lost 3 bases and 0 bases, in that order; junction bases with no gene match: 14. There are 20 residues in the CDR3. Per the germline V gene, CDR1 is SGDLS and CDR2 is YYNGEE. CDR3 bases: TGTGCCAGCAGCGCGTTACCAGGACTAGCGGGGGCCCCCCACCAAGAGACCCAGTACTTC. This encodes CASSALPGLAGAPHQETQYF.

This clone was recorded once. This sequence joins TRBV27 and TRBJ2-2; 7 bases fit TRBD2. CDR1 is MNHEY and CDR2 is SMNVEV in the germline V gene (reference sequence). The CDR3 covers 18 residues. After removal of 3 bases from V and 2 bases from J, the junction contained 12 bases not matched to a gene. The CDR3 region is CASSFTWIGGGNTGELFF. CDR3 sequence (DNA): TGTGCCAGCAGTTTCACTTGGATTGGGGGGGGAAACACCGGGGAGCTGTTTTTT.

This chain connects TRBV7-9 to TRBJ2-1, with TRBD1 as a possible D gene (5 bases). Trimming stripped 4 bases from V and 2 bases from J, with 15 bases between. The CDR3 extends over 16 amino acids. CDR1 is SEHNR and CDR2 is FQNEAQ in the germline V gene (reference sequence). The CDR3 is CASSSDRPYPYNEQFF. Written as DNA, the CDR3 is TGTGCCAGCAGCTCCGACAGACCCTATCCCTACAATGAGCAGTTCTTC.

This clone was observed a handful of times. V and J are TRBV14 and TRBJ1-2; tentative D call: TRBD1 (6 bases). The CDR3 consists of 14 residues. Trimming stripped 5 bases from V and 4 bases from J, with 14 bases between. The V gene's germline CDR1 is SGHDN and CDR2 FVKESK. CDR3: CASSNREGLYGYTF. The CDR3 nucleotides are TGTGCCAGCAGCAACAGGGAAGGGCTCTATGGCTACACCTTC. The full variable domain, in which reference TRBV14 and TRBJ1-2 provide the parts outside the CDR3, is EAGVTQFPSHSVIEKGQTVTLRCDPISGHDNLYWYRRVMGKEIKFLLHFVKESKQDESGMPNNRFLAERTGGTYSTLKVQPAELEDSGVYFCASSNREGLYGYTFGSGTRLTVV.